These T cell receptor beta chains were read from a single sample in a study of brain T cells in children with intractable seizures. Data came from immunoSEQ multiplex PCR; TCRdb stores just in-frame clones and leaves some out. The repertoire holds about 340,000 clones, more than 85% seen once, with 5.7% in the top ten. Material: peripheral blood, obtained less than 6 months after surgery. Source of these receptors: a boy under three years old with tuberous sclerosis and intractable seizures. Each CDR3 is given with its conserved first and last residue. A D gene is named only where the DNA matches it firmly. Rows may omit the clone size; those that give it use once, few, many or a size class.

d_gene: NA; len: 11; v_gene: TRBV3-1/TRBV3-2; j_gene: TRBJ2-1; abundance: NA; CDR3aa: CASSLYNEQFF; CDR3nt: TGTGCCAGCAGCCTATACAATGAGCAGTTCTTC
d_gene: NA; len: 14; v_gene: TRBV18; j_gene: TRBJ2-2; abundance: NA; CDR3aa: CASSPQPETGELFF; CDR3nt: TGTGCCAGCTCACCACAGCCAGAGACCGGGGAGCTGTTTTTT
d_gene: TRBD1; len: 15; v_gene: TRBV4-1; j_gene: TRBJ2-1; abundance: once; CDR3aa: CASSQAGQGAYEQFF; CDR3nt: TGCGCCAGCAGCCAAGCGGGACAGGGGGCGTATGAGCAGTTCTTC
d_gene: NA; len: 15; v_gene: TRBV18; j_gene: TRBJ2-1; abundance: NA; CDR3aa: CASSPLASLYNEQFF; CDR3nt: TGTGCCAGCTCACCATTGGCTAGCCTTTACAATGAGCAGTTCTTC
d_gene: TRBD2; len: 15; v_gene: TRBV28; j_gene: TRBJ2-7; abundance: once; CDR3aa: CASSLGGANAYEQYF; CDR3nt: TGTGCCAGCAGTTTGGGAGGGGCAAACGCCTACGAGCAGTACTTC
d_gene: NA; len: 13; v_gene: TRBV24-1; j_gene: TRBJ1-2; abundance: NA; CDR3aa: CATAGRGVGGYTF; CDR3nt: TGTGCCACCGCAGGCAGGGGCGTCGGCGGCTACACCTTC
d_gene: NA; len: 13; v_gene: TRBV5-4; j_gene: TRBJ2-5; abundance: NA; CDR3aa: CASSLLGGETQYF; CDR3nt: TGTGCCAGCAGCTTGCTTGGGGGAGAGACCCAGTACTTC
d_gene: NA; len: 15; v_gene: TRBV19; j_gene: TRBJ1-1; abundance: NA; CDR3aa: CASQPTLGGNTEAFF; CDR3nt: TGTGCCAGTCAACCCACCCTGGGCGGGAACACTGAAGCTTTCTTT
d_gene: TRBD1; len: 13; v_gene: TRBV6-5; j_gene: TRBJ2-5; abundance: NA; CDR3aa: CAKGGRGPETQYF; CDR3nt: TGTGCCAAAGGGGGCAGGGGTCCAGAGACCCAGTACTTC
d_gene: TRBD1; len: 16; v_gene: TRBV7-6; j_gene: TRBJ2-5; abundance: NA; CDR3aa: CASSLAPGTGRETQYF; CDR3nt: TGTGCCAGCAGCTTAGCGCCAGGGACAGGGAGGGAGACCCAGTACTTC
d_gene: TRBD2; len: 18; v_gene: TRBV5-4; j_gene: TRBJ2-1; abundance: NA; CDR3aa: CASSLLGLSGSFSNEQFF; CDR3nt: TGTGCCAGCAGCCTCTTGGGCCTAAGCGGGAGCTTCTCCAATGAGCAGTTCTTC
d_gene: NA; len: 14; v_gene: TRBV9; j_gene: TRBJ1-1; abundance: NA; CDR3aa: CASSPTAFDTEAFF; CDR3nt: TGTGCCAGCAGCCCGACCGCCTTCGACACTGAAGCTTTCTTT
d_gene: NA; len: 13; v_gene: TRBV12-3/TRBV12-4; j_gene: TRBJ2-2; abundance: once; CDR3aa: CASTLPGPGELFF; CDR3nt: TGTGCCAGCACGCTACCGGGTCCCGGGGAGCTGTTTTTT
d_gene: NA; len: 15; v_gene: TRBV14; j_gene: TRBJ2-4; abundance: NA; CDR3aa: CASSLGGWGDSIQYF; CDR3nt: TGTGCCAGCAGCCTCGGGGGATGGGGTGATTCCATTCAGTACTTC
d_gene: NA; len: 15; v_gene: TRBV4-2; j_gene: TRBJ1-5; abundance: NA; CDR3aa: CASSPALHERQPQHF; CDR3nt: TGTGCCAGCAGCCCCGCCCTGCACGAGCGTCAGCCCCAGCATTTT
d_gene: NA; len: 14; v_gene: TRBV28; j_gene: TRBJ1-2; abundance: NA; CDR3aa: CASSPTGTFYGYTF; CDR3nt: TGTGCCAGCAGCCCCACAGGGACGTTCTATGGCTACACCTTC
d_gene: NA; len: 13; v_gene: TRBV5-1; j_gene: TRBJ1-2; abundance: NA; CDR3aa: CASSQTGDYGYTF; CDR3nt: TGCGCCAGCAGCCAGACGGGAGACTATGGCTACACCTTC
d_gene: NA; len: 16; v_gene: TRBV11-2; j_gene: TRBJ1-1; abundance: NA; CDR3aa: CASSLVGEGMNTEAFF; CDR3nt: TGTGCCAGCAGCTTAGTCGGTGAGGGGATGAACACTGAAGCTTTCTTT
d_gene: TRBD2; len: 14; v_gene: TRBV4-1; j_gene: TRBJ2-5; abundance: NA; CDR3aa: CASSLLALQETQYF; CDR3nt: TGCGCCAGCAGCCTACTAGCGCTCCAAGAGACCCAGTACTTC
d_gene: NA; len: 11; v_gene: TRBV12-3/TRBV12-4; j_gene: TRBJ1-2; abundance: NA; CDR3aa: CASSFSYGYTF; CDR3nt: TGTGCCAGCAGTTTTTCCTATGGCTACACCTTC
d_gene: NA; len: 15; v_gene: TRBV3-1/TRBV3-2; j_gene: TRBJ2-7; abundance: NA; CDR3aa: CASSEAHSSSYEQYF; CDR3nt: TGTGCCAGCAGCGAAGCTCACAGCTCCTCCTACGAGCAGTACTTC
d_gene: NA; len: 11; v_gene: TRBV12-3/TRBV12-4; j_gene: TRBJ1-5; abundance: few; CDR3aa: CASSINQPQHF; CDR3nt: TGTGCCAGCAGTATAAATCAGCCCCAGCATTTT
d_gene: NA; len: 18; v_gene: TRBV9; j_gene: TRBJ1-3; abundance: once; CDR3aa: CASSYLGGGVGPGNTIYF; CDR3nt: TGTGCCAGCAGCTATCTCGGGGGTGGGGTCGGCCCTGGAAACACCATATATTTT
d_gene: TRBD1; len: 13; v_gene: TRBV29-1; j_gene: TRBJ1-2; abundance: NA; CDR3aa: CSVISDMTGEDTF; CDR3nt: TGCAGCGTTATCTCTGATATGACAGGGGAGGACACCTTC
d_gene: NA; len: 16; v_gene: TRBV11-2; j_gene: TRBJ2-5; abundance: NA; CDR3aa: CASSLDLRGWMETQYF; CDR3nt: TGTGCCAGCAGCTTAGATCTTCGGGGGTGGATGGAGACCCAGTACTTC
d_gene: NA; len: 14; v_gene: TRBV5-6; j_gene: TRBJ2-7; abundance: NA; CDR3aa: CASSWTDISYEQYF; CDR3nt: TGTGCCAGCAGCTGGACCGACATTTCCTACGAGCAGTACTTC
d_gene: NA; len: 17; v_gene: TRBV6-1; j_gene: TRBJ1-6; abundance: NA; CDR3aa: CASSVGGAVSYNSPLHF; CDR3nt: TGTGCCAGCAGTGTTGGGGGGGCCGTTTCCTATAATTCACCCCTCCACTTT
d_gene: NA; len: 17; v_gene: TRBV7-9; j_gene: TRBJ1-1; abundance: once; CDR3aa: CASSLTGTVGLNTEAFF; CDR3nt: TGTGCCAGCAGCTTAACCGGTACCGTCGGGCTAAACACTGAAGCTTTCTTT
d_gene: NA; len: 14; v_gene: TRBV5-1; j_gene: TRBJ2-1; abundance: NA; CDR3aa: CASSLIRGYNEQFF; CDR3nt: TGCGCCAGCAGTCTTATCCGAGGCTACAATGAGCAGTTCTTC
d_gene: TRBD1; len: 16; v_gene: TRBV18; j_gene: TRBJ1-5; abundance: NA; CDR3aa: CASSPSPGTVNQPQHF; CDR3nt: TGTGCCAGCTCACCCTCTCCCGGGACAGTCAATCAGCCCCAGCATTTT
d_gene: NA; len: 14; v_gene: TRBV30; j_gene: TRBJ1-5; abundance: NA; CDR3aa: CAWSVSGSNQPQHF; CDR3nt: TGTGCCTGGAGTGTCTCCGGGAGCAATCAGCCCCAGCATTTT
d_gene: TRBD2; len: 14; v_gene: TRBV6-5; j_gene: TRBJ2-1; abundance: NA; CDR3aa: CASSRSGGLREQFF; CDR3nt: TGTGCCAGCAGTCGAAGCGGGGGGCTCCGGGAGCAGTTCTTC
d_gene: NA; len: 13; v_gene: TRBV6-5; j_gene: TRBJ2-3; abundance: NA; CDR3aa: CASRTPGGDTQYF; CDR3nt: TGTGCCAGCAGGACGCCTGGTGGGGATACGCAGTATTTT
d_gene: TRBD1; len: 15; v_gene: TRBV6-5; j_gene: TRBJ1-2; abundance: NA; CDR3aa: CARNGRAGGGYGYTF; CDR3nt: TGTGCCAGAAACGGACGGGCAGGGGGCGGCTATGGCTACACCTTC
d_gene: NA; len: 14; v_gene: TRBV6-5; j_gene: TRBJ1-2; abundance: NA; CDR3aa: CASSPWWGWHGYTF; CDR3nt: TGTGCCAGCAGTCCATGGTGGGGCTGGCATGGCTACACCTTC
d_gene: TRBD2; len: 11; v_gene: TRBV7-9; j_gene: TRBJ2-7; abundance: NA; CDR3aa: CASSSSSGPYF; CDR3nt: TGTGCCAGCAGCTCTTCTAGCGGGCCGTACTTC
d_gene: NA; len: 13; v_gene: TRBV6-5; j_gene: TRBJ1-3; abundance: NA; CDR3aa: CAGGQTAGNTIYF; CDR3nt: TGTGCCGGAGGGCAGACAGCTGGAAACACCATATATTTT
d_gene: NA; len: 13; v_gene: TRBV7-8; j_gene: TRBJ2-7; abundance: NA; CDR3aa: CASSLAGYHEQYF; CDR3nt: TGTGCCAGCAGCTTAGCAGGGTACCACGAGCAGTACTTC